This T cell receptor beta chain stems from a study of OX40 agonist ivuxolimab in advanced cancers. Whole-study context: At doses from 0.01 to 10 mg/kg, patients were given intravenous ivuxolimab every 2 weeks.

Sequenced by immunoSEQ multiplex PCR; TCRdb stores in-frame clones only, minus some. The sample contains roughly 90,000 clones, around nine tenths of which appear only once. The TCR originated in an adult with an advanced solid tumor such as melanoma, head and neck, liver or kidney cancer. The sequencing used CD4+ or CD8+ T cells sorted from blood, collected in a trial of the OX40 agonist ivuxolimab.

CDR3 sequence: CASTEQRGEKLFF. DNA for the CDR3: TGTGCCAGCACTGAGCAGAGGGGTGAAAAACTGTTTTTT. V gene TRBV28 combines with J gene TRBJ1-4; tentatively, D is TRBD1 (5 bases). The CDR3 has 13 amino acids. The ends were cut back, 7 bases at V and 7 bases at J, with 13 bases in the middle. Germline V lookup: CDR1 MDHEN, CDR2 SYDVKM.